This TCR beta chain derives from a study of blood T cell repertoires in COVID-19 (dated by TCRdb to between 2020 and 2021). Study-wide context: Collaborator samples came from the United States, Italy and Spain and covered acute and convalescent phases of COVID-19. The dataset comprised deeply sampled blood TCRbeta repertoires from subjects exposed to, actively infected with, or recovered from COVID-19. The samples were drawn from the first 160 participants of the ongoing ImmuneRACE study and from some 1,300 subjects provided by 6 global collaborators. Sample metadata almost always included a de-identified subject ID, COVID-19 status, age in years and sex. Where HLA class I and class II types were available, the types were taken from metadata supplied by the sample provider, not from assay-based typing. The prospective study material was composed of cDNA or gDNA derived from T cells, B-cell-depleted T cells, or PBMCs. The repertoires were released in a freely available public database meant as a resource for research on the immune response to SARS-CoV-2.

What the authors observed across the whole study: How much clinical and demographic metadata was included differed by source and by participant, and the metadata was provided uncurated.

Concerning this clone itself: Its antigen is still unknown. No quality values exist for individual bases; no much larger clone is one base distant.

V is shortened by 4 bases, J by 0 bases, and the region joining them spans 12 bases. The germline V gene gives CDR1 as MDHEN and CDR2 as SYDVKM. The CDR3 covers 15 residues, taking in both the cysteine and the phenylalanine. Only the CDR3 DNA stays, 45 bases, in frame from base 1. Collaborating institutions collected whole blood in K2EDTA tubes following their own protocols. Collaborator samples were shipped for TCRbeta analysis as frozen whole blood, isolated PBMCs, or DNA extracted from either sample type. TCRbeta CDR3 regions were amplified from genomic DNA using the immunoSEQ Assay, a bias-controlled multiplex PCR. The source study handled its data this way. The number of nucleated cells in each sample was estimated by amplification of reference gene primers within the assay. To quantify the absolute abundance of each unique TCRbeta CDR3 rearrangement, sequence reads were collapsed and filtered. For each sample, productive Simpson clonality was calculated as the square root of Simpson's diversity index over productive rearrangements. TCRdb obtained this table from immuneACCESS and retained in-frame rearrangements with V and J assigned. These tables miss some clones; where compared with another copy, unresolved V genes account for less than half of the shortfall, and the remainder is unexplained. Clonal size and the V and J genes are those of that table, whereas D and trimming came from the DNA. Recorded for this sample are about 150,000 clones; around nine tenths of them occurred a single time. 2% to 3% of the sample is held by the ten biggest clonotypes.

This clonotype originated in a woman between 65 and 79 years old with acute or convalescent COVID-19. The chain is made from TRBV28 and TRBJ2-5, with the identity of the D gene unclear. Sequencing used peripheral blood. The DNA is as follows: TGTGCCAGCAGTTCCAACTTGATGTACCAAGAGACCCAGTACTTC. It encodes CASSSNLMYQETQYF.